This TCR beta chain derives from a study of blood T cell repertoires in COVID-19. Study overall: Samples taken during acute and convalescent COVID-19 were collected in the United States, Italy and Spain. In each case, the material was cDNA or gDNA derived from T cells, B-cell-depleted T cells, or PBMCs.

V dropped 1 base and J dropped 7 bases, with 13 bases sitting between them. The CDR3 covers 15 residues. From germline, CDR1 is LGHDT and CDR2 YNNKEL (reference sequence). As processed by the authors: It was from reference gene primer amplification that nucleated cell counts were estimated. Assay: immunoSEQ multiplex PCR; the TCRdb copy retains only in-frame clones and omits some. For V, J and clone size, that table is used; D and trimming come from the DNA. The sample holds 200,000 to 250,000 clones; roughly 80% are singletons and the top ten take 8.5% to 12%. Sequencing was done on a sample of peripheral blood. The source is a woman of 80 years or more with acute or convalescent COVID-19. The genes are TRBV3-1 (or the pseudogene TRBV3-2) and TRBJ1-4, with D possibly matching TRBD1 (5 bases). The CDR3 DNA reads TGTGCCAGCAGCCAAGCCGGGACGGGGGGTGAAAAACTGTTTTTT. This gives the protein CASSQAGTGGEKLFF.